The source of this TCR beta chain is a study of CD8 T cells in Susac syndrome. About the study: Patients with Susac syndrome were therapy-naive, on corticosteroids, or on intravenous immunoglobulin alone at blood draw. Regarding the study as a whole: In total CD8+ repertoires, approximately 15 Susac-specific public clones were found, and five in CD8+ TEMRA repertoires. Susac CD8+ cells expanded clonally the most in TEMRA cells and in active patients.

FACS enriched CD8+ TEMRA cells, while bulk CD8+ and CD4+ were negatively isolated. The RNA, roughly 0.45 to 1 ug, was put through reverse transcription using random hexamers. Each CDR3 protein gets one entry after TCRdb re-called the immunoSEQ multiplex PCR reads with MiXCR. The sample includes roughly 89,000 distinct CDR3 sequences, about 96% of them seen just once. Of note for this clonotype: Its antigen is still unknown.

CDR1 SSHAT and CDR2 FNYEAQ come from the germline V gene (reference sequence). This CDR3 contains 13 residues. The specimen sequenced was CD8+ T cells from PBMCs. The chain has TRBV7-7 and TRBJ1-1; the D is unclear. This clonotype was sampled from a human donor with Susac syndrome. The CDR3 coding sequence is TGTGCTCGTCCCCCGACGGGCTACACTGAAGCTTTCTTT. Protein sequence: CARPPTGYTEAFF.